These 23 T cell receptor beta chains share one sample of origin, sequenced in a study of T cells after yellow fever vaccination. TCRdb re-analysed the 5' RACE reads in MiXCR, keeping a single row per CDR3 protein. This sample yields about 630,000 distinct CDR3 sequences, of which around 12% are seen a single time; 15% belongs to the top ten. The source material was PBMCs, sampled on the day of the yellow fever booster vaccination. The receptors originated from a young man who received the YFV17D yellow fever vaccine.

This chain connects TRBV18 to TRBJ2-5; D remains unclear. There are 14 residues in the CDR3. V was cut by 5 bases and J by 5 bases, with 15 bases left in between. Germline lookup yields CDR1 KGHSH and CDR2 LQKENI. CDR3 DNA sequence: TGTGCCAGCTCATCTGCTATTCGTGCCGAGACCCAGTACTTC. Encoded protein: CASSSAIRAETQYF.

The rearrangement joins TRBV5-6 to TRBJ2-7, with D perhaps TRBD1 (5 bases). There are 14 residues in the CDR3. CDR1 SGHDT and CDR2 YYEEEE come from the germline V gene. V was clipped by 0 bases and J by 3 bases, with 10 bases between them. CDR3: CASSLDGHDYEQYF. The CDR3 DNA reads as TGTGCCAGCAGCTTGGACGGACACGACTACGAGCAGTACTTC.

CDR3 nucleotide sequence: TGTGCCAGCAGTCCATACACGGGGGGGACTTTCTCTGGGGCCAACGTCCTGACTTTC. This codes for CASSPYTGGTFSGANVLTF. The chain combines TRBV12-3 or TRBV12-4 with TRBJ2-6; 8 bases agree with TRBD2. Germline trimming cut 5 bases from V and 0 bases from J; bases unmatched to any gene: 12. The CDR3 totals 19 residues.

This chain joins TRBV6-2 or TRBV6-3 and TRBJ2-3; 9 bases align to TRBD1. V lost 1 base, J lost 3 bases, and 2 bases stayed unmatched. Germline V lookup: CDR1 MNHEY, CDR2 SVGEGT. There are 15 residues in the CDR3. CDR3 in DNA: TGTGCCAGCAGTTACTTACAGGGGGCGACAGATACGCAGTATTTT. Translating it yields CASSYLQGATDTQYF.

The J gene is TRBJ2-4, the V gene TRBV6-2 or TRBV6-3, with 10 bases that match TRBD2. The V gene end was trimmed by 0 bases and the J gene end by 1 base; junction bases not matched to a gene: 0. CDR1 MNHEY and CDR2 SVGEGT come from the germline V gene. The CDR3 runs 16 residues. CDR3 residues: CASSYSGLAAKNIQYF. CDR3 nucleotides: TGTGCCAGCAGTTACTCGGGACTAGCGGCCAAAAACATTCAGTACTTC.

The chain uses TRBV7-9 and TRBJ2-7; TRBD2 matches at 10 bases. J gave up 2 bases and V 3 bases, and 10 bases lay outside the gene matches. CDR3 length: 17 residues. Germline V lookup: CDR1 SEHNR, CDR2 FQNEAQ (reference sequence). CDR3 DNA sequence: TGTGCCAGCAGCTTCGCCCCTACTAGCGGGACTACCTACGAGCAGTACTTC. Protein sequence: CASSFAPTSGTTYEQYF.

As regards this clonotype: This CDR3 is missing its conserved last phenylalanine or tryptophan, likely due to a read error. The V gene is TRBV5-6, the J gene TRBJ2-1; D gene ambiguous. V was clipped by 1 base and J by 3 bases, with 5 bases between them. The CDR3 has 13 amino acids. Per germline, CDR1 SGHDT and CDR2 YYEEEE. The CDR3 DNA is TGTGCCAGCAGCTTGTCCAACTACAATGAGCAGTTCTCC. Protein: CASSLSNYNEQFS.

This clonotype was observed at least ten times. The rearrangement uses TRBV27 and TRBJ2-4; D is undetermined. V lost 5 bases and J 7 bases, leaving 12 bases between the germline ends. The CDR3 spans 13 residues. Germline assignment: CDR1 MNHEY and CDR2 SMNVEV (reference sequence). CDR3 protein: CASSNRAVNIQYF. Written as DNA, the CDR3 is TGTGCCAGCAGTAACCGGGCAGTCAACATTCAGTACTTC.

Here the CDR3 reads CASSLGILATDGELFF. The CDR3 coding sequence is TGTGCCAGCAGCCTCGGGATACTAGCTACCGACGGGGAGCTGTTTTTT. The J gene is TRBJ2-2, the V gene TRBV7-9; maybe TRBD2 (6 bases). CDR3 length: 16 residues. The germline V gene encodes CDR1 SEHNR and CDR2 FQNEAQ (reference sequence). Trimming cost V 5 bases and J 7 bases, with 20 bases left between them. Together with reference TRBV7-9 and TRBJ2-2, the CDR3 gives the full variable domain: DTGVSQNPRHKITKRGQNVTFRCDPISEHNRLYWYRQTLGQGPEFLTYFQNEAQLEKSRLLSDRFSAERPKGSFSTLEIQRTEQGDSAMYLCASSLGILATDGELFFGEGSRLTVL.

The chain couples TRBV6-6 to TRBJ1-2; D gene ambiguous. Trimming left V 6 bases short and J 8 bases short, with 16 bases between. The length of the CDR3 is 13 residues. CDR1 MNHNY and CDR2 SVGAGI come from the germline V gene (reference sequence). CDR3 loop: CASSQDPGAGYTF. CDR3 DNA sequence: TGTGCCAGCAGCCAGGACCCAGGAGCGGGCTACACCTTC.

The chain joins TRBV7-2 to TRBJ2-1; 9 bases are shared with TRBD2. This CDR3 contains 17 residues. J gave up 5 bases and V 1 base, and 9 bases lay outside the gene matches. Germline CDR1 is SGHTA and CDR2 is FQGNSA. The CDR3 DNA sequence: TGTGCCAGCAGCTTAGGACCTGGACTAGCGAGGAACAATGAGCAGTTCTTC. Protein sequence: CASSLGPGLARNNEQFF.

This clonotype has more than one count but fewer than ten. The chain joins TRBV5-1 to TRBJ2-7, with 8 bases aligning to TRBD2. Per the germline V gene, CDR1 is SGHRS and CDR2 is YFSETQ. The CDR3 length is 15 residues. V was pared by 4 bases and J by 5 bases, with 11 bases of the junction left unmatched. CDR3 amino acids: CASSTTGTSNHEQYF. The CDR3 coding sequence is TGCGCCAGCAGCACGACCGGGACTAGTAACCACGAGCAGTACTTC.

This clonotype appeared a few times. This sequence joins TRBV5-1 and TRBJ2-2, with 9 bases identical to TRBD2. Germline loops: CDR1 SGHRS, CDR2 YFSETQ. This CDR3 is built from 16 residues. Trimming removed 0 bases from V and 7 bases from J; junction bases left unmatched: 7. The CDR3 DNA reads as TGCGCCAGCAGCTTGGTAGCGGGAGAGGCGAACGGGGAGCTGTTTTTT. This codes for CASSLVAGEANGELFF.

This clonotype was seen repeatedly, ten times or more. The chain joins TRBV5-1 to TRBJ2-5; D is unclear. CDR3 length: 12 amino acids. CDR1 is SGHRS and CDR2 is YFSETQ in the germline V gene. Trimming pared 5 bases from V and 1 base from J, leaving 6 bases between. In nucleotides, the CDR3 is TGCGCCAGCAGATCGGGCCAAGAGACCCAGTACTTC. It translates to CASRSGQETQYF.

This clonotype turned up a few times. This CDR3 reads CASSTDPTSYNTGELFF. DNA of the CDR3: TGTGCCAGCAGCACCGATCCCACCTCCTATAACACCGGGGAGCTGTTTTTT. The genes are TRBV9 and TRBJ2-2; D remains unclear. The germline V gene encodes CDR1 SGDLS and CDR2 YYNGEE. V lost 4 bases to trimming and J lost 2 bases, with 18 bases between them. This CDR3 has 17 amino acids.

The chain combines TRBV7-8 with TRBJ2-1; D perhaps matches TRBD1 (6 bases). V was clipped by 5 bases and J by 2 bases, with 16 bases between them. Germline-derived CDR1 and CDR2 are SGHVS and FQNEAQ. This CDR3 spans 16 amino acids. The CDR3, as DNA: TGTGCCAGCAGCGCAACGTCGTGGGGGCCCTACAATGAGCAGTTCTTC. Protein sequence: CASSATSWGPYNEQFF. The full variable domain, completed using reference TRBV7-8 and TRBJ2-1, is GAGVSQSPRYKVAKRGQDVALRCDPISGHVSLFWYQQALGQGPEFLTYFQNEAQLDKSGLPSDRFFAERPEGSVSTLKIQRTQQEDSAVYLCASSATSWGPYNEQFFGPGTRLTVL.

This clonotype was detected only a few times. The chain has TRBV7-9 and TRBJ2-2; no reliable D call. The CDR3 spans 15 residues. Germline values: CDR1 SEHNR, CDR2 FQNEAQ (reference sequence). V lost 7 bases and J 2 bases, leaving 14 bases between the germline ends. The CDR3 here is CASIEGQINTGELFF. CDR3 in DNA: TGTGCCAGCATTGAAGGGCAGATAAACACCGGGGAGCTGTTTTTT.

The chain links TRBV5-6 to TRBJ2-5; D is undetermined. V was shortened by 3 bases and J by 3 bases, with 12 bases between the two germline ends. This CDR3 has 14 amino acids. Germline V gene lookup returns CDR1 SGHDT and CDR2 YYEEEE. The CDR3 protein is CASSSLDREETQYF. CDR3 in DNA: TGTGCCAGCAGCTCACTGGATAGGGAAGAGACCCAGTACTTC.

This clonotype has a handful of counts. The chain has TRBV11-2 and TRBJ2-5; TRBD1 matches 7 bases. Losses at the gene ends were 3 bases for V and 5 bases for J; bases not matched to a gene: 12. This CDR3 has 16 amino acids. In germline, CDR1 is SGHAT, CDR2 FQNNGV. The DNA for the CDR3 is TGTGCCAGCAGCTTTACTACGACAGGGTCCCGGGAGACCCAGTACTTC. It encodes CASSFTTTGSRETQYF.

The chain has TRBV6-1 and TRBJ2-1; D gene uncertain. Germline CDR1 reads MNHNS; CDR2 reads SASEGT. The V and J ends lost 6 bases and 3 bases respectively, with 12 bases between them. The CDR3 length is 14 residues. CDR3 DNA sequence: TGTGCCAGCAGCCGACTGATAGACTACAATGAGCAGTTCTTC. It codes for CASSRLIDYNEQFF.

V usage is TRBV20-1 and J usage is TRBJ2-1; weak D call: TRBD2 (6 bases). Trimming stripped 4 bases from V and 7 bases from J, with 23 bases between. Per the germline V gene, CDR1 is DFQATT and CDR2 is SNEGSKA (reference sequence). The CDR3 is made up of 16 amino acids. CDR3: CSAIPSRTKVRNEQFF. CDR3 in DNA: TGCAGTGCTATCCCATCTCGGACTAAAGTGAGGAATGAGCAGTTCTTC.

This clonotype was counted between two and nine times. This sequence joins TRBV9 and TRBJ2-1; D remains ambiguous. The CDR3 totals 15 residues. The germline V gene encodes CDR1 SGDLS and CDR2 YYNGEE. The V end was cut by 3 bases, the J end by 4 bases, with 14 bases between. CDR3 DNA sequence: TGTGCCAGCAGCGCCAGGCCTCTCACTTACAATGAGCAGTTCTTC. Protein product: CASSARPLTYNEQFF.

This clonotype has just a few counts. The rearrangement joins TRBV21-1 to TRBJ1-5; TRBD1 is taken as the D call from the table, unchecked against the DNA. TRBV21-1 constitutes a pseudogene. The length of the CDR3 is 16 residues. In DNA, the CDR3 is TGTGCCAGCAGCAAAGCGCGGGGCCAGGGCAATCAGCCCCAGCATTTT. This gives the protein CASSKARGQGNQPQHF.